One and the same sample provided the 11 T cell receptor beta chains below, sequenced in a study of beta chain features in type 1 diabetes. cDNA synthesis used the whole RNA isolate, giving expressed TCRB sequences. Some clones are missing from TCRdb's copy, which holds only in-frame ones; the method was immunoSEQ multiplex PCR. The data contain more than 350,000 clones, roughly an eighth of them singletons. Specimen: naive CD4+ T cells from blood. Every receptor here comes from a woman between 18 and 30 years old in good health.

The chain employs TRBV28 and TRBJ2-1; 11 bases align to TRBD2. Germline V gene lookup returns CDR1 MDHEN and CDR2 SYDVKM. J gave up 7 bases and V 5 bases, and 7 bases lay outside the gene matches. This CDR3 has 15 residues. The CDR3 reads CASSTPGTSGNEQFF. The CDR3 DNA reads TGTGCCAGCAGTACCCCCGGGACTAGCGGAAATGAGCAGTTCTTC. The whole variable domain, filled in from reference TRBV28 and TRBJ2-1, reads DVKVTQSSRYLVKRTGEKVFLECVQDMDHENMFWYRQDPGLGLRLIYFSYDVKMKEKGDIPEGYSVSREKKERFSLILESASTNQTSMYLCASSTPGTSGNEQFFGPGTRLTVL.

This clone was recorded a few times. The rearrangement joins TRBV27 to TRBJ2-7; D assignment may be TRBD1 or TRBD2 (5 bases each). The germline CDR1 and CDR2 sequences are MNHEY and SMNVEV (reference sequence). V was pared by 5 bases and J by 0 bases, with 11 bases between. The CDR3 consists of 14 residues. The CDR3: CASSRGDLSYEQYF. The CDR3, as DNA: TGTGCCAGCAGTCGAGGGGATCTCTCCTACGAGCAGTACTTC.

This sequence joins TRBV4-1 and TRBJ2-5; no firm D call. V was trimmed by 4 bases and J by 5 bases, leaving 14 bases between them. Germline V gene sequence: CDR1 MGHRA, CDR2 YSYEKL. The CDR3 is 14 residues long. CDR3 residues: CASSRPGTRETQYF. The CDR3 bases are TGCGCCAGCAGCCGTCCAGGCACCCGGGAGACCCAGTACTTC.

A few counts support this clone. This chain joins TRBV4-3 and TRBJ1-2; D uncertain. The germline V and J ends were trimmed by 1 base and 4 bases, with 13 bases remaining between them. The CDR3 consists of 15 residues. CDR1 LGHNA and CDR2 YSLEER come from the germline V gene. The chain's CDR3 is CASSQAVPPSYGYTF. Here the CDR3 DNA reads TGCGCCAGCAGCCAAGCGGTCCCTCCTTCCTATGGCTACACCTTC.

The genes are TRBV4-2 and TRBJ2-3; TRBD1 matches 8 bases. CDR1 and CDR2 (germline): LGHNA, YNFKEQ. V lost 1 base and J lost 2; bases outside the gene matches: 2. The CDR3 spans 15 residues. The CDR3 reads CASSQGQGITDTQYF. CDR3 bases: TGTGCCAGCAGCCAAGGACAGGGGATCACAGATACGCAGTATTTT.

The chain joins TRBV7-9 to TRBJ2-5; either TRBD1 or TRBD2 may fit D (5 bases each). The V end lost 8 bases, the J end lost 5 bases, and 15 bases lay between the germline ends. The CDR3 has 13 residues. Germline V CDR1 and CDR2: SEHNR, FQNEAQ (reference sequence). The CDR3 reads CASRRPWGETQYF. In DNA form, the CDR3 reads TGTGCCAGCCGCCGGCCATGGGGGGAGACCCAGTACTTC.

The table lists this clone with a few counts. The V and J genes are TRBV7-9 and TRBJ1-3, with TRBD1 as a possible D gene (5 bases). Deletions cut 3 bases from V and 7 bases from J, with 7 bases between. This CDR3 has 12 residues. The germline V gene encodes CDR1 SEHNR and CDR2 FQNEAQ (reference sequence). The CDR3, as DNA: TGTGCCAGCAGCTTTCAGGGCAACACCATATATTTT. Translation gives CASSFQGNTIYF.

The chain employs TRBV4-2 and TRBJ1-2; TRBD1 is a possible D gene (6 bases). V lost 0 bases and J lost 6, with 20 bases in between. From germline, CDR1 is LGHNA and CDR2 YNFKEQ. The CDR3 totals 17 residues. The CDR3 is CASSQDFRTVGLHGYTF. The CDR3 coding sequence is TGTGCCAGCAGCCAAGACTTTCGGACAGTAGGACTTCATGGCTACACCTTC.

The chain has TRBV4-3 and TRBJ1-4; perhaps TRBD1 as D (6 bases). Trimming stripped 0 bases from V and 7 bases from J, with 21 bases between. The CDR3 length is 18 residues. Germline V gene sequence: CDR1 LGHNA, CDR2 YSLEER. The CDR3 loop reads CASSQDYRGGGRSEKLFF. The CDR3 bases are TGCGCCAGCAGCCAAGATTATCGCGGCGGGGGGCGCAGTGAAAAACTGTTTTTT.

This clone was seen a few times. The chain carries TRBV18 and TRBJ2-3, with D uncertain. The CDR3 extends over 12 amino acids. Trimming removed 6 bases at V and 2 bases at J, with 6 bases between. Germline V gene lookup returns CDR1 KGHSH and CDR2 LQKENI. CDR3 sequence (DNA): TGTGCCAGCTCCGCCTACACAGATACGCAGTATTTT. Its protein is CASSAYTDTQYF.

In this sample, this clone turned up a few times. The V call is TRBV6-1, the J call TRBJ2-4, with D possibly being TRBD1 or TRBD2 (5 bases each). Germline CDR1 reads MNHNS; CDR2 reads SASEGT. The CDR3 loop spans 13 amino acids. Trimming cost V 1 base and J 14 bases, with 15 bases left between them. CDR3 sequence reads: CASSEVKGSREYF. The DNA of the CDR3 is TGTGCCAGCAGTGAAGTGAAGGGGAGTAGAGAGTACTTC.